This is a list of T cell receptor beta chains from one sample in a study of T cells expressing NK-cell markers. TCRdb reprocessed the 5' RACE reads and reports one entry per CDR3 protein, with no DNA. In total, the table holds some 600,000 distinct CDR3 sequences. What was sequenced was blood T cells: a sorted CD56 or NKG2C T cell subset, CD4+ or CD8+ T cells, or bulk PBMC T cells (not recorded which). The receptors here all came from a man aged 18 to 35 in good health. CDR3s include the opening cysteine and the closing phenylalanine or tryptophan. Each record gives: V gene, J gene, CDR3 protein.

TRBV5-1	TRBJ1-1	CASSSGTDLMNTEAFF
TRBV9	TRBJ2-1	CASSVSQNNEQFF
TRBV29-1	TRBJ2-1	CSVEPLKRDYNEQFF
TRBV12-3/TRBV12-4	TRBJ2-7	CASSPQGDIPIEQYF
TRBV25-1	TRBJ1-2	CASRRDKYYGYTF
TRBV5-1	TRBJ2-2	CASSFPDRAKNTGELFF
TRBV6-1	TRBJ2-7	CASSRDYISYEQYF
TRBV5-1	TRBJ2-3	CASRPRQISTDTQYF
TRBV5-1	TRBJ1-1	CASSLVSGPRTTMNTEAFF
TRBV5-1	TRBJ1-4	CASSLAWGGNEKLFF
TRBV20-1	TRBJ2-2	CSALGGGPGELFF
TRBV30	TRBJ1-4	CAYTGQGLTNEKLFF
TRBV30	TRBJ2-2	CAWGDRAAGELFF
TRBV6-2/TRBV6-3	TRBJ2-4	CASSDLRAGTIMYF
TRBV5-1	TRBJ2-5	CASSLGAPGETQYF
TRBV6-2/TRBV6-3	TRBJ2-1	CASRRRASGRAYGNEQFF
TRBV6-5	TRBJ2-1	CASRPGTNEQFF
TRBV5-1	TRBJ1-1	CASSSGQGRGEAFF
TRBV27	TRBJ2-1	CASSTLTGLANNEQFF
TRBV7-9	TRBJ1-1	CASSSPSRRGTEAFF
TRBV7-2	TRBJ2-3	CASSSENRVTDTQYF
TRBV3-1	TRBJ2-5	CASSQAWGLEETQYF
TRBV4-2	TRBJ2-1	CASSQEKRETNEQFF
TRBV12-3/TRBV12-4	TRBJ1-6	CASSRGGAGSPLHF
TRBV29-1	TRBJ1-3	CSAESGSGSGNTIYF
TRBV28	TRBJ1-1	CASSSQAPRGTEAFF
TRBV12-3/TRBV12-4	TRBJ2-2	CASSPGTANTGELFF
TRBV29-1	TRBJ1-2	CSASVGYGYTF
TRBV7-9	TRBJ2-5	CASSLEGPSETQYF
TRBV10-2	TRBJ2-5	CASSAFQGTQETQYF
TRBV18	TRBJ1-5	CASSETGQGQPQHF
TRBV5-5	TRBJ2-5	CASSSRGDSGETQYF
TRBV28	TRBJ2-1	CASSQPRAYNEQFF
TRBV4-2	TRBJ1-2	CASSQDLGAGYGYTF
TRBV5-1	TRBJ1-1	CASHSPAGKAFF
TRBV29-1	TRBJ2-7	CSARGLAGDSEQYF
TRBV29-1	TRBJ2-7	CSVSPIAPYEQYF
TRBV28	TRBJ2-1	CASSPMNLQGAGYNEQFF